Each of the 32 T cell receptor beta chains below was sequenced from the same sample in a study of PD-L1 blockade in urothelial cancer (dated by TCRdb to 2016 to 2017). What this sample's time point label stands for: peripheral blood 6 weeks after treatment start. The library was prepared using the immunoSEQ multiplex PCR assay. Entries here come from immuneACCESS through TCRdb and include only in-frame sequences with V and J called. Some clones fail to appear in such tables; in the studies checked, an unresolved V gene covers under half of the shortfall, and the cause of the remainder is unknown. The sample has about 36,000 clones on record, around four fifths of them singletons. Over 9.5% of the sample comes from the top ten. The specimen comprised PBMCs, sampled around atezolizumab (anti-PD-L1) treatment. All receptors come from a man aged 40-49 years with urothelial cancer.

This chain links TRBV5-6 with TRBJ1-2; 7 bases are shared with TRBD1. The CDR3 is 14 residues long. The V and J ends lost 7 bases and 0 bases, in that order; junction bases with no gene match: 6. The germline V gene encodes CDR1 SGHDT and CDR2 YYEEEE. The CDR3 loop is CASGNTGANYGYTF. As DNA, the CDR3 is TGTGCCAGCGGAAACACAGGGGCTAACTATGGCTACACCTTC.

This chain connects TRBV11-1 to TRBJ2-3; maybe TRBD1 (6 bases). The V gene's germline CDR1 is SGHAT and CDR2 FQDESV (reference sequence). The CDR3 is 12 amino acids. Trimming removed 7 bases at V and 7 bases at J, with 12 bases between. As DNA, the CDR3 is TGTGCCAGCACCAGGGGTGGATATACGCAGTATTTT. This translates into CASTRGGYTQYF.

The chain couples TRBV18 to TRBJ2-5, with D possibly matching TRBD2 (6 bases). This CDR3 spans 14 amino acids. Germline CDR1 reads KGHSH; CDR2 reads LQKENI. V lost 5 bases and J lost 4, with 14 bases in between. The CDR3 spells CASSAGPAGETQYF. The CDR3 DNA follows: TGTGCCAGCTCAGCGGGACCGGCCGGAGAGACCCAGTACTTC.

This clone was detected once. The CDR3 is CAWRLTGGSYNEQFF. The CDR3 coding sequence is TGTGCCTGGAGATTGACAGGGGGCTCCTACAATGAGCAGTTCTTC. V is TRBV30 and J is TRBJ2-1, with 9 bases aligning to TRBD1. The V segment lost 3 bases and the J segment 0 bases; nucleotides outside the gene matches: 3. The CDR3 length is 15 residues. The V gene's germline CDR1 is GTSNPN and CDR2 SVGIG (reference sequence).

This clone was seen only once. The chain carries TRBV4-3 and TRBJ2-1, with TRBD1 matching 7 bases. Germline V gives CDR1 LGHNA, CDR2 YSLEER. The trim removed 3 bases at V and 0 bases at J, leaving 5 bases unmatched. The CDR3 totals 16 residues. This chain's CDR3 is CASSQGQFLSYNEQFF. CDR3 DNA sequence: TGCGCCAGCAGCCAGGGACAGTTCCTCTCCTACAATGAGCAGTTCTTC.

The gene calls are TRBV5-1 and TRBJ1-1; 8 bases fit TRBD1. J gave up 2 bases and V 3 bases, and 9 bases lay outside the gene matches. Per germline, CDR1 SGHRS and CDR2 YFSETQ. The CDR3 length is 16 residues. DNA for the CDR3: TGCGCCAGCAGCTGGCGTGGGACAGGAGGCAACACTGAAGCTTTCTTT. Translating it yields CASSWRGTGGNTEAFF. The whole variable domain, remainder taken from reference TRBV5-1 and TRBJ1-1, is KAGVTQTPRYLIKTRGQQVTLSCSPISGHRSVSWYQQTPGQGLQFLFEYFSETQRNKGNFPGRFSGRQFSNSRSEMNVSTLELGDSALYLCASSWRGTGGNTEAFFGQGTRLTVV.

This chain uses TRBV6-1 with TRBJ2-4; D gene unclear. Looked up from germline, CDR1 is MNHNS and CDR2 is SASEGT. The V end was cut by 7 bases, the J end by 6 bases, with 13 bases between. This CDR3 is 13 amino acids long. CDR3 nucleotide sequence: TGTGCCAGCACCCGAGAGGTCCTAAACATTCAGTACTTC. Amino acid sequence: CASTREVLNIQYF.

This sequence joins TRBV28 and TRBJ1-1; unclear D gene. Trimming removed 5 bases from V and 10 bases from J, with 17 bases in between. Germline V gene sequence: CDR1 MDHEN, CDR2 SYDVKM. The CDR3 length is 13 residues. In DNA form, the CDR3 reads TGTGCCAGCAGTAGACCCCCCCAGGTTGTAGCTTTCTTT. The encoded protein is CASSRPPQVVAFF.

V is TRBV10-3 and J is TRBJ1-5; 8 bases are a match to TRBD1. This CDR3 has 14 amino acids. The J segment lost 3 bases and the V segment lost 5 bases, leaving 3 bases of the junction unmatched. Germline V CDR1 and CDR2: ENHRY, SYGVKD. The chain's CDR3 is CAISRTGINQPQHF. DNA for the CDR3: TGTGCCATCAGTAGGACAGGGATCAATCAGCCCCAGCATTTT.

This clone was counted once. The V and J genes are TRBV5-6 and TRBJ1-1; TRBD1 aligns across 7 bases. The CDR3 contains 15 residues. CDR1 SGHDT and CDR2 YYEEEE come from the germline V gene. The V gene end was trimmed by 1 base and the J gene end by 0 bases; junction bases not matched to a gene: 3. DNA for the CDR3: TGTGCCAGCAGCTTGTACAGGGGCATGAACACTGAAGCTTTCTTT. Its protein is CASSLYRGMNTEAFF.

The chain carries TRBV5-3 and TRBJ2-1, with a possible D match to TRBD1 (5 bases). TRBV5-3 is identified as an open reading frame with a role that is uncertain. The CDR3 has 17 amino acids. V dropped 0 bases and J dropped 5 bases, with 18 bases sitting between them. The CDR3 is CARSLVLDPRGDNEQFF. The CDR3 DNA follows: TGTGCCAGAAGCTTGGTCCTAGACCCAAGGGGTGACAATGAGCAGTTCTTC.

The J gene is TRBJ1-5, the V gene TRBV28, with D possibly TRBD1 on 6 matching bases. The CDR3 is 14 residues long. The V gene's germline CDR1 is MDHEN and CDR2 SYDVKM. V lost 7 bases and J 3 bases, leaving 13 bases between the germline ends. CDR3 DNA sequence: TGTGCCAGCACACCCGGACAGATCAATCAGCCCCAGCATTTT. Amino acids: CASTPGQINQPQHF.

V and J are TRBV27 and TRBJ2-1; possibly TRBD2 for D (6 bases). Germline V CDR1 and CDR2: MNHEY, SMNVEV (reference sequence). The ends were cut back, 6 bases at V and 5 bases at J, with 14 bases in the middle. CDR3 length: 14 amino acids. CDR3 bases: TGTGCCAGCAGGACGGGACTTCACAACAATGAGCAGTTCTTC. It yields the protein CASRTGLHNNEQFF.

V and J are TRBV7-9 and TRBJ1-1, with D unresolved. Between the trimmed V and J ends, which lost 5 bases and 1 base, there was a span of 20 bases. From germline, CDR1 is SEHNR and CDR2 FQNEAQ (reference sequence). The CDR3 consists of 17 residues. This CDR3 is CASSPTITKRGNTEAFF. In DNA, the CDR3 is TGTGCCAGCAGCCCGACGATCACAAAAAGAGGGAACACTGAAGCTTTCTTT. Using reference TRBV7-9 and TRBJ1-1 for the parts outside the CDR3, the full variable domain is DTGVSQNPRHKITKRGQNVTFRCDPISEHNRLYWYRQTLGQGPEFLTYFQNEAQLEKSRLLSDRFSAERPKGSFSTLEIQRTEQGDSAMYLCASSPTITKRGNTEAFFGQGTRLTVV.

The chain carries TRBV5-5 and TRBJ2-1, with a tentative D call TRBD2 (5 bases). This CDR3 is 14 amino acids long. Looked up from germline, CDR1 is SGHKS and CDR2 is YYEKEE (reference sequence). V was clipped by 1 base and J by 4 bases, with 9 bases between them. CDR3: CASSLLRVYNEQFF. The DNA of the CDR3 is TGTGCCAGCAGCTTGTTGCGGGTGTACAATGAGCAGTTCTTC. Full variable domain (missing parts from reference TRBV5-5 and TRBJ2-1): DAGVTQSPTHLIKTRGQQVTLRCSPISGHKSVSWYQQVLGQGPQFIFQYYEKEERGRGNFPDRFSARQFPNYSSELNVNALLLGDSALYLCASSLLRVYNEQFFGPGTRLTVL.

This chain uses TRBV5-6 with TRBJ2-7; D possibly corresponds to TRBD2 (6 bases). The V gene's germline CDR1 is SGHDT and CDR2 YYEEEE. The ends were cut back, 4 bases at V and 6 bases at J, with 17 bases in the middle. The CDR3 covers 14 residues. As DNA, the CDR3 is TGTGCCAGCAGCCCTGCGGGCGGGGCTGGCGAGCAGTACTTC. Its translation: CASSPAGGAGEQYF.

DNA of the CDR3: TGTGCCAGCAACCAAGAGAGTTATAGCAATCAGCCCCAGCATTTT. It codes for CASNQESYSNQPQHF. The chain carries TRBV2 and TRBJ1-5; no clear D. Per germline, CDR1 SNHLY and CDR2 FYNNEI. This CDR3 is 15 amino acids long. V was clipped by 7 bases and J by 0 bases, with 13 bases between them. Full variable domain (rest looked up from reference TRBV2 and TRBJ1-5): EPEVTQTPSHQVTQMGQEVILRCVPISNHLYFYWYRQILGQKVEFLVSFYNNEISEKSEIFDDQFSVERPDGSNFTLKIRSTKLEDSAMYFCASNQESYSNQPQHFGDGTRLSIL.

The chain combines TRBV7-8 with TRBJ2-6; no firm D call. This CDR3 contains 15 residues. The V end was cut by 5 bases, the J end by 0 bases, with 8 bases between. Germline CDR1 SGHVS, CDR2 FQNEAQ. The CDR3 region has the DNA TGTGCCAGCAGCCACAGCTTCTCTGGGGCCAACGTCCTGACTTTC. This encodes CASSHSFSGANVLTF.

This clone has more than one count but fewer than ten. V gene TRBV6-5 combines with J gene TRBJ1-5, with TRBD1 matching over 9 bases. Trimming took 5 bases from V and 6 from J; bases not matched to a gene: 2. This CDR3 is 13 amino acids long. Looked up from germline, CDR1 is MNHEY and CDR2 is SVGAGI. The CDR3 nucleotides are TGTGCCAGCAGTCCGGGACAGGGTCAGCCCCAGCATTTT. Translating it yields CASSPGQGQPQHF.

The chain combines TRBV6-5 with TRBJ1-2; 7 nucleotides match TRBD1. The J segment lost 1 base and the V segment lost 6 bases, leaving 8 bases of the junction unmatched. Germline CDR1 and CDR2: MNHEY and SVGAGI. This CDR3 has 15 amino acids. CDR3 sequence reads: CASRFRQGGNYGYTF. Here the CDR3 DNA reads TGTGCCAGCAGGTTTCGACAGGGAGGTAACTATGGCTACACCTTC.

The rearrangement uses TRBV28 and TRBJ1-4; D may be TRBD1 (6 bases). This CDR3 has 15 amino acids. CDR1 is MDHEN, CDR2 SYDVKM, per germline. The ends were cut back, 2 bases at V and 3 bases at J, with 10 bases in the middle. The CDR3 bases are TGTGCCAGCAGTTTACCAGGGGCGGCTAATGAAAAACTGTTTTTT. This encodes CASSLPGAANEKLFF.

The chain joins TRBV27 to TRBJ2-3; TRBD2 might be the D (6 bases). The CDR3 loop spans 13 amino acids. Trimming left V 5 bases short and J 4 bases short, with 10 bases between. The V gene's germline CDR1 is MNHEY and CDR2 SMNVEV (reference sequence). Here the CDR3 reads CASSLTSSDTQYF. As DNA, the CDR3 is TGTGCCAGCAGTCTGACTAGTTCAGATACGCAGTATTTT.

The chain uses TRBV19 and TRBJ2-6, with 10 bases lining up with TRBD1. This CDR3 is 15 amino acids long. Germline CDR1 LNHDA, CDR2 SQIVND (reference sequence). J gave up 4 bases and V 7 bases, and 4 bases lay outside the gene matches. CDR3 DNA sequence: TGTGCCAGTACCGACAGGGGGCCGGGGGCCAACGTCCTGACTTTC. It specifies CASTDRGPGANVLTF.

This chain connects TRBV7-9 to TRBJ2-1; perhaps TRBD2 as D (6 bases). V gave up 6 bases and J gave up 4 bases, with 7 bases separating them. The CDR3 loop spans 12 amino acids. Germline V lookup: CDR1 SEHNR, CDR2 FQNEAQ (reference sequence). CDR3 protein: CASRGLYNEQFF. The CDR3, as DNA: TGTGCCAGCAGGGGACTGTACAATGAGCAGTTCTTC.

DNA for the CDR3: TGTGCCAGCAGAGCTCAACAGGGATTTGGATCGGATACGCAGTATTTT. Protein product: CASRAQQGFGSDTQYF. V gene TRBV28 combines with J gene TRBJ2-3; the D gene is possibly TRBD1 (6 bases). The CDR3 has 16 residues. Germline CDR1 is MDHEN and CDR2 is SYDVKM. With 6 bases removed from V and 6 bases from J, the gap between germline ends came to 22 bases. The full variable domain, rest sourced from reference TRBV28 and TRBJ2-3, is DVKVTQSSRYLVKRTGEKVFLECVQDMDHENMFWYRQDPGLGLRLIYFSYDVKMKEKGDIPEGYSVSREKKERFSLILESASTNQTSMYLCASRAQQGFGSDTQYFGPGTRLTVL.

The chain uses TRBV19 and TRBJ1-1; 8 bases match TRBD1. After removal of 3 bases from V and 4 bases from J, the junction contained 7 bases not matched to a gene. Germline assignment: CDR1 LNHDA and CDR2 SQIVND (reference sequence). The CDR3 has 15 residues. The CDR3 sequence: CASSIDRGSSTEAFF. In DNA, the CDR3 is TGTGCCAGTAGTATCGACAGGGGATCATCCACTGAAGCTTTCTTT.

This clone was seen only once. The chain has TRBV15 and TRBJ2-7, with 9 bases that match TRBD2. CDR3 length: 15 amino acids. The ends lost 4 bases at V and 1 base at J; junction bases unmatched: 5. Germline loops: CDR1 LNHNV, CDR2 YYDKDF (reference sequence). CDR3 DNA: TGTGCCACCAGCATTTCTAGCGGGAAGTCCTACGAGCAGTACTTC. Translated, it gives CATSISSGKSYEQYF.

The V gene is TRBV5-5, the J gene TRBJ2-3; 8 bases match TRBD1. From germline, CDR1 is SGHKS and CDR2 YYEKEE (reference sequence). CDR3 length: 16 amino acids. V lost 0 bases and J lost 3; bases outside the gene matches: 6. This CDR3 is CASSLVPGGRTDTQYF. CDR3 in DNA: TGTGCCAGCAGCTTGGTTCCAGGGGGCAGGACAGATACGCAGTATTTT.

The chain joins TRBV30 to TRBJ2-5; 8 bases fit TRBD1. The V and J ends lost 5 bases and 0 bases, in that order; junction bases with no gene match: 8. The CDR3 runs to 15 residues. Germline V gene data show CDR1 as GTSNPN and CDR2 as SVGIG (reference sequence). The CDR3: CAWDRGGKYQETQYF. CDR3 nucleotide sequence: TGTGCCTGGGACAGGGGTGGGAAGTACCAAGAGACCCAGTACTTC.

The chain employs TRBV18 and TRBJ1-5, with a possible D match to TRBD1 (6 bases). Germline CDR1 is KGHSH and CDR2 is LQKENI. The CDR3 sequence is 15 residues long. V was cut by 3 bases and J by 5 bases, with 14 bases left in between. CDR3 sequence reads: CASSPSRGSHQPQHF. CDR3 coding DNA: TGTGCCAGCTCACCTTCTAGGGGGAGTCATCAGCCCCAGCATTTT.

The J gene is TRBJ2-2, the V gene TRBV9; D gene unclear. CDR1 is SGDLS, CDR2 YYNGEE, per germline. This CDR3 is built from 14 residues. V was clipped by 7 bases and J by 4 bases, with 14 bases between them. The CDR3 sequence is CASSTNQITGELFF. In DNA, the CDR3 is TGTGCCAGCTCAACCAACCAGATCACCGGGGAGCTGTTTTTT.

The V and J genes are TRBV15 and TRBJ1-1; D unresolved. CDR1 is LNHNV and CDR2 is YYDKDF in the germline V gene (reference sequence). V was shortened by 1 base and J by 5 bases, with 8 bases between the two germline ends. The CDR3 sequence is 13 residues long. The CDR3 bases are TGTGCCACCAGCAGAGTGAGTGGTACTGAAGCTTTCTTT. It is translated as CATSRVSGTEAFF.